Presented here are 10 T cell receptor beta chains from one specimen sequenced in a study of tumor-infiltrating lymphocytes in primary liver carcinoma (dated by TCRdb to the late 2010s). Without any cell sorting, total RNA and DNA were co-extracted from approximately 22-30 mg of bulk tissue using the AllPrep DNA/RNA mini kit. TCRdb lists the instrument as Illumina HiSeq 2500. TCRbeta-specific cDNA was reverse-transcribed from approximately 500 ng total RNA using a constant-region primer and ProtoScript II reverse transcriptase. Three nested multiplex PCR rounds, following a slightly modified ARM-PCR procedure, were used to build the TCRbeta libraries. Multiplex TRBV1-TRBV30 forward primers and a Cbeta reverse primer were used in the first two PCR rounds, each of which was run for about 10 cycles. Using fastp trimming at Q25 and MiXCR clonotype assembly, TCRdb reanalyzed the public sequencing data and kept in-frame beta chains. One record per CDR3 amino acid sequence lists the most common genes and DNA. The sample profile shows about 130,000 distinct CDR3 sequences; 64% of them were found once. The ten largest clones add up to roughly 8% of the sample.

The source material was liver tumor tissue from sampling region 3. Sample cell subset or site, as interpreted from the label and publication: tumor region T3, left-lateral pole. All receptors derive from a woman aged 55-70 years with primary liver carcinoma and hepatitis B virus infection.

J is TRBJ2-6 and V is TRBV11-1, with D tentatively TRBD2 (5 bases). Between the trimmed V and J ends, which lost 4 bases and 3 bases, there was a span of 10 bases. The CDR3 extends over 15 amino acids. Germline V lookup: CDR1 SGHAT, CDR2 FQDESV (reference sequence). The CDR3 bases are TGTGCCAGCAGCTCCTCGAGGGTTGGGGCCAACGTCCTGACTTTC. As protein: CASSSSRVGANVLTF.

About this clonotype: One end of the junction varies from germline; a read error may be responsible. The J gene is TRBJ2-7, the V gene TRBV6-1, with 7 bases lining up with TRBD2. This CDR3 has 16 residues. Germline CDR1 MNHNS, CDR2 SASEGT. The CDR3 bases are TGTCCCAGCAGTTCCGGGTCGGGGGGACGGTACTACGAGCAATACTTC. This translates into CPSSSGSGGRYYEQYF.

About this clonotype itself: This could be a read error, since a much larger clone is one nucleotide away. The chain uses TRBV30 and TRBJ1-1; TRBD1 is a possible D gene (5 bases). V was shortened by 2 bases and J by 7 bases, with 20 bases between the two germline ends. CDR3 length: 15 amino acids. Per the germline V gene, CDR1 is GTSNPN and CDR2 is SVGIG (reference sequence). The CDR3 DNA reads TGTGCCTGGAGTCGAGCGGGGAGGAGCGACAGTGAAGCTTTCTTT. This translates into CAWSRAGRSDSEAFF.

With respect to this clonotype: The junction does not match germline at one end; this may be a read error. The CDR3 nucleotides are TGTGCCAGCAGCCCCCTTGGGACAGAAAACACCAGGGAGCTGTTTTTT. Its translation is CASSPLGTENTRELFF. This rearrangement joins TRBV14 to TRBJ2-2; 7 nucleotides line up with TRBD1. Germline V lookup: CDR1 SGHDN, CDR2 FVKESK. The CDR3 is made up of 16 amino acids.

Comments on this clonotype: Given the absence of the conserved phenylalanine or tryptophan at the CDR3 end, a read error is likely. No DNA is shown, since the ends of the CDR3 on it are uncertain; the CDR3 is the one TCRdb lists. The rearrangement joins TRBV11-1 to TRBJ2-2. The CDR3 is 15 residues long, counting both termini. Germline V lookup: CDR1 SGHAT, CDR2 FQDESV (reference sequence). The CDR3 reads CASSLGGSLTGELFS.

Turning to this clonotype: This could be a read error, since a much larger clone is one nucleotide away. This chain links TRBV6-2 or TRBV6-3 with TRBJ2-1, with D unresolved. Trimming removed 2 bases at V and 4 bases at J, with 21 bases between. The length of the CDR3 is 18 residues. Per the germline V gene, CDR1 is MNHEY and CDR2 is SVGEGT. CDR3 DNA sequence: TGTGCCAGCAGTTACCTGGTTCTAAACCGAACTTCTTACAATGAGCAGTTCTTC. It specifies CASSYLVLNRTSYNEQFF.

A word on this clonotype: A clone one base away is much larger, so this may be a read error. The genes are TRBV5-6 and TRBJ2-1, with TRBD1 as a possible D gene (5 bases). CDR3 length equals 12 residues. Germline V lookup: CDR1 SGHDT, CDR2 YYEEEE. V lost 3 bases to trimming and J lost 10 bases, with 11 bases between them. In DNA form, the CDR3 reads TGTGCCAGCAGCTATGGGGCCTTGGAGCAGTTCTTC. It encodes CASSYGALEQFF.

This clonotype was counted only a few times. A much larger clone lies a single base off, so this may be a read error. The gene calls are TRBV6-1 and TRBJ2-1; 9 nucleotides align to TRBD2. Germline CDR1 reads MNHNS; CDR2 reads SASEGT. The CDR3 has 14 amino acids. Trimming at V came to 8 bases and at J to 12 bases, leaving 14 bases not matched to a gene. The CDR3 nucleotides read TGTGCCAGCTGTGTTACCGGGACTAGCCTTAGGCAGTTCTTC. It translates to CASCVTGTSLRQFF.

Details on this clonotype: This clone may be a read error of a much larger clone one base away. The V gene is TRBV6-6, the J gene TRBJ2-3; 10 bases fit TRBD2. The germline V gene encodes CDR1 MNHNY and CDR2 SVGAGI (reference sequence). The CDR3 loop spans 17 amino acids. The CDR3 loop reads CVSSYPPSGRAHNTQYF. The CDR3 DNA is TGTGTCAGCAGTTACCCTCCTAGCGGGAGAGCGCATAATACGCAGTATTTT.

This clonotype was detected many times. The gene calls are TRBV11-2 and TRBJ2-5; D remains ambiguous. Trimming took off 5 bases at V and 4 bases at J, with 5 bases between the two ends. CDR1 SGHAT and CDR2 FQNNGV come from the germline V gene. The CDR3 sequence is 11 residues long. This CDR3 is CASSPGETQYF. The CDR3, as DNA: TGTGCCAGCAGCCCAGGAGAGACCCAGTACTTC.